This TCR beta chain was captured by sequencing in a study of regulatory T cells in long-lasting Graves disease (dated by TCRdb to the early 2020s). Background on the whole study: Persistent Graves' disease was defined as persistently positive TSH receptor autoantibodies together with antithyroid drug treatment for over 5 years. A total of 35 or so samples underwent TCR sequencing: some 13 from persistent and roughly 20 from newly diagnosed Graves' disease patients. Persistent Graves' disease patients in the clinical cohort had taken antithyroid drugs for roughly ten years on average. The study took place in China and was registered as a clinical trial. Peripheral blood TCR sequencing and RNA sequencing compared persistent Graves' disease patients with newly diagnosed Graves' disease patients.

Explained via the paper, the time point label denotes: persistent/refractory GD, antithyroid drugs over 5 years with positive TRAb. For both TCR sequencing and RNA sequencing, RNA was extracted from PBMCs using TRIzol. Graves' disease was diagnosed according to American Thyroid Association guidelines. Patients were recruited from an endocrinology department in Xi'an, China. Each patient gave approximately 10 milliliters of peripheral blood, collected in an EDTA anticoagulant tube. Ficoll Paque Plus density gradient separation was used to isolate PBMCs, and no additional T cell sorting was done. An Agilent 2100 Bioanalyzer and agarose gel were used to assess RNA quality, and a NanoDrop 2000 was used to measure RNA concentration. The library was generated by multiplex PCR. Reads for this sample came from an Illumina HiSeq 4000. iRepertoire HTBI primers and Arm-PCR amplification of CDR3 regions were used to construct TCR beta libraries. Gel purification was performed on PCR products prior to sequencing. The authors' pipeline ran thus. Gene usage analysis of CDR3 amino acid clonotypes relied on the roughly 67 TRBV and about 15 TRBJ segments identified across samples. COPE and FqMerger were used to merge the filtered high-quality paired reads into contigs. BLAST was used to align contigs to the IMGT TRBV, TRBD and TRBJ reference genes, and CDR3 was defined following IMGT. Clonotypes above 0.1% frequency were classified as highly expanded clones. Repertoire diversity was measured by Shannon entropy, and V-J evenness by the Gini coefficient. A clonotype was considered public if more than one individual shared it. TCRdb's own reprocessing of the public reads used fastp at Q25 and MiXCR and kept productive beta chains. Every distinct CDR3 protein forms one entry, paired with its most common genes and DNA. The V and J calls come from TCRdb's annotation, not from the publication. The sample table lists about 310,000 distinct CDR3 sequences, 22% of them with a count of one. Clones ranked in the top ten supply approximately 60% of the sample.

There are many counts of this clonotype. Its target antigen remains unknown. Qualities for individual bases were not recorded, and no much larger clone is one base off. The germline V gene encodes CDR1 MNHNS and CDR2 SASEGT. The CDR3 runs 17 amino acids, cysteine and phenylalanine included. Only CDR3 DNA is held: 51 bases, read in frame from base 1. V and J lose 3 bases and 0 bases, and a span of 14 bases separates them. The study at large found these results: Only peripheral blood was studied, because thyroid tissue, the primary lesion, was inaccessible. Sequencing and analysis were limited to the TCR beta chain. Persistent Graves' disease patients showed lower TCR Shannon entropy and fewer highly expanded clones than newly diagnosed patients, suggesting clonal expansion. TRBV28, TRBJ1-2 and TRBJ2-5 were preferentially used in persistent disease, while TRBV20-1 and TRBJ2-1 were favored in newly diagnosed disease. A larger number of public clonotypes was shared among persistent patients (fewer than 3,000) than among newly diagnosed patients (around 870). The authors acknowledged the small sample size as a limitation that may reduce accuracy.

The sequencing here drew on peripheral blood mononuclear cells (PBMCs), taken when the disease was refractory, from a patient treated with antithyroid drugs. This TCR was sampled from a female donor with Graves disease. The receptor chain draws on TRBV6-1 and TRBJ1-4; no D segment can be confidently identified. The CDR3 amino acid sequence is: CASSDGPPGATNEKLFF. The nucleotide sequence reads TGTGCCAGCAGTGACGGGCCCCCCGGGGCAACTAATGAAAAACTGTTTTTT.